This TCR beta chain originates from a study of early T cells in non-severe SARS-CoV-2 infection. Study-wide background: Alpha and beta chains were unpaired, from unsorted whole-blood bulk RNA. Study-wide points: A preference for anti-spike CD8 responses marked VDJdb matching, which missed private and CD4 specificities.

Individual cDNA molecules received unique molecular identifiers. Using its own MiXCR run on the 5' RACE reads, TCRdb lists one record per CDR3 protein. The sample shows about 26,000 distinct CDR3 sequences, roughly 5% of them seen only once. In its sample, this clonotype was seen many times. Its specificity is not known. The V and J ends lost 2 bases and 2 bases respectively, with 4 bases between them. Germline V gene data show CDR1 as SEHNR and CDR2 as FQNEAQ (reference sequence). The CDR3 is 12 amino acids. This clonotype was sampled from an adult who was a healthcare worker with PCR-confirmed SARS-CoV-2 infection or an uninfected control (not recorded which). The rearrangement joins TRBV7-9 to TRBJ2-7; D call uncertain. Material: whole blood. CDR3 nucleotide sequence: TGTGCCAGCAGCTTATCAGCCTACGAGCAGTACTTC. Translation gives CASSLSAYEQYF.